A single sample gave rise to the 21 T cell receptor beta chains below, sequenced in a study of CD8 T cells in Susac syndrome. RNA totalling about 0.5 to 1 ug underwent reverse transcription with random hexamers. TCRdb redid the calling of the immunoSEQ multiplex PCR reads with MiXCR, one entry per CDR3 protein. The sample records about 80,000 distinct CDR3 sequences, around 94% being singletons. Sequenced sample: CD8+ T cells from PBMCs. The receptors were gathered from a human donor in good health.

The rearrangement links TRBV4-1 to TRBJ2-5; TRBD1 matches 11 bases. Germline V gene lookup returns CDR1 MGHRA and CDR2 YSYEKL. The CDR3 extends over 17 amino acids. Unmatched junction bases numbered 10, after V lost 4 bases and J lost 3 bases. The chain's CDR3 is CASSLLGQGAIEETQYF. The CDR3 DNA follows: TGCGCCAGCAGCCTACTCGGACAGGGGGCTATAGAAGAGACCCAGTACTTC.

The chain recombines TRBV27 with TRBJ2-7; 8 bases match TRBD2. The V gene end was trimmed by 4 bases and the J gene end by 9 bases; junction bases not matched to a gene: 11. Germline-derived CDR1 and CDR2 are MNHEY and SMNVEV (reference sequence). This CDR3 has 14 residues. CDR3 nucleotides: TGTGCCAGCAGTTCGGTAGCGGGACCTCCTCCGCAGTACGTC. Amino acids: CASSSVAGPPPQYV.

In its sample, this clonotype was seen once. The chain uses TRBV27 and TRBJ2-1, with a weak D call TRBD1 (6 bases). Germline loops: CDR1 MNHEY, CDR2 SMNVEV (reference sequence). V lost 7 bases to trimming and J lost 8 bases, with 21 bases between them. The CDR3 consists of 15 residues. The CDR3 DNA reads TGTGCCAGCACCAACGGGGCAGGGGAAGGGTATGAGCAGTTCTTC. Protein product: CASTNGAGEGYEQFF.

V is TRBV29-1 and J is TRBJ2-5; 12 bases line up with TRBD2. V dropped 7 bases and J dropped 3; count of bases not matched to a gene: 6. This CDR3 has 14 residues. Germline-derived CDR1 and CDR2 are SQVTM and ANQGSEA. The CDR3 loop is CSGGGLAGEETQYF. The CDR3 DNA reads as TGCAGCGGGGGGGGACTAGCGGGTGAAGAGACCCAGTACTTC.

This chain links TRBV9 with TRBJ2-5; 7 bases line up with TRBD2. This CDR3 is built from 14 residues. Germline lookup yields CDR1 SGDLS and CDR2 YYNGEE. V gave up 4 bases and J gave up 5 bases; unmatched junction bases: 8. CDR3 bases: TGTGCCAGCAGCCCCTGGGGGAGGGCTGAGACCCAGTACTTC. Translated: CASSPWGRAETQYF.

The chain combines TRBV10-2 with TRBJ2-7; a possible D gene is TRBD2 (5 bases). Trimming left V 3 bases short and J 4 bases short, with 13 bases between. Germline CDR1 is WSHSY and CDR2 is SAAADI. The CDR3 extends over 14 amino acids. The CDR3 DNA reads TGCGCCAGCAGTGATCTAGCAGTGAGTTACGAGCAGTACGTC. Its translation: CASSDLAVSYEQYV.

This clonotype came up once. The chain joins TRBV27 to TRBJ2-7, with D unclear. The CDR3 sequence is 13 residues long. Germline V lookup: CDR1 MNHEY, CDR2 SMNVEV (reference sequence). V was shortened by 0 bases and J by 4 bases, with 7 bases between the two germline ends. The CDR3 DNA reads TGTGCCAGCAGTTTATCGCCCCGTTACGAGCAGTACTTC. As protein: CASSLSPRYEQYF.

A single count supports this clonotype. This rearrangement joins TRBV9 to TRBJ1-1, with a tentative D call TRBD1 (5 bases). The V and J ends lost 7 bases and 1 base respectively, with 5 bases between them. Germline V CDR1 and CDR2: SGDLS, YYNGEE. The CDR3 loop spans 11 amino acids. CDR3 amino acids: CASGTNTEAFF. The CDR3 bases are TGTGCCAGCGGGACGAACACTGAAGCTTTCTTT.

The chain combines TRBV12-3 or TRBV12-4 with TRBJ2-1; 12 bases match TRBD2. V was clipped by 3 bases and J by 4 bases; unmatched bases: 10. The CDR3 sequence is 18 residues long. The CDR3: CASSFRTSGTRAYNEQFF. CDR3 nucleotide sequence: TGTGCCAGCAGTTTCAGGACTAGCGGGACCAGAGCATACAATGAGCAGTTCTTC.

This chain links TRBV4-3 with TRBJ2-1; unclear D gene. Germline loops: CDR1 LGHNA, CDR2 YSLEER. The V gene lost 0 bases and the J gene lost 0 bases, with 9 bases spanning the gap. This CDR3 comprises 16 residues. The CDR3 spells CASSQDPSSSYNEQFF. The CDR3 region has the DNA TGCGCCAGCAGCCAAGATCCCTCTAGCTCCTACAATGAGCAGTTCTTC.

The J gene is TRBJ2-3, the V gene TRBV5-1, with TRBD1 identical over 9 bases. This CDR3 contains 14 residues. The V gene's germline CDR1 is SGHRS and CDR2 YFSETQ. V lost 4 bases, J lost 3 bases, and 3 bases stayed unmatched. The CDR3: CASSEGTGTDTQYF. The CDR3 region has the DNA TGCGCCAGCAGCGAGGGGACAGGGACAGATACGCAGTATTTT.

Regarding this clonotype: The junction departs from germline at one end; a sequencing error may be responsible. The gene calls are TRBV30 and TRBJ1-1; D not certain. The CDR3 has 14 amino acids. Germline V lookup: CDR1 GTSNPN, CDR2 SVGIG (reference sequence). The chain's CDR3 is CAWMADPGGLETFF. In DNA, the CDR3 is TGTGCCTGGATGGCAGACCCAGGTGGGCTTGAAACTTTCTTT.

V usage is TRBV29-1 and J usage is TRBJ1-4, with TRBD1 matching over 8 bases. Trimming removed 3 bases from V and 8 bases from J; junction bases left unmatched: 5. In germline, CDR1 is SQVTM, CDR2 ANQGSEA. The CDR3 length is 13 residues. CDR3 region: CSVESGGAEKLFF. For the CDR3, the DNA is TGCAGCGTTGAGTCAGGGGGCGCGGAAAAACTGTTTTTT.

The rearrangement links TRBV20-1 to TRBJ2-2; perhaps TRBD1 as D (6 bases). Trimming took off 6 bases at V and 0 bases at J, with 11 bases between the two ends. The CDR3 is 14 residues long. CDR1 and CDR2 from the germline V gene are DFQATT and SNEGSKA (reference sequence). This CDR3 is CSAKGHSNTGELFF. The CDR3 coding sequence is TGCAGTGCAAAGGGACACTCGAACACCGGGGAGCTGTTTTTT.

CDR3 in amino acids: CASSPGGVQDEQYF. Here the CDR3 DNA reads TGTGCCAGCTCTCCCGGAGGGGTCCAGGACGAGCAGTACTTC. The chain has TRBV9 and TRBJ2-7; possibly TRBD2 for D (6 bases). The germline V and J ends were trimmed by 7 bases and 5 bases, with 19 bases remaining between them. The CDR3 is 14 amino acids. CDR1 is SGDLS, CDR2 YYNGEE, per germline.

V gene TRBV27 combines with J gene TRBJ1-2; no clear D. The V and J ends lost 4 bases and 7 bases respectively, with 13 bases between them. This CDR3 is 13 amino acids long. Germline V gene lookup returns CDR1 MNHEY and CDR2 SMNVEV (reference sequence). The CDR3, as DNA: TGTGCCAGCAGTTCGGGCCCACACCTTGGCTACACCTTC. Its translation is CASSSGPHLGYTF.

This chain links TRBV20-1 with TRBJ2-1; 7 bases fit TRBD2. In germline, CDR1 is DFQATT, CDR2 SNEGSKA (reference sequence). There are 15 residues in the CDR3. With V trimmed by 5 bases and J by 9 bases, 16 bases remained unmatched. CDR3 protein: CSAWSGIETFGEQFF. The CDR3 region has the DNA TGCAGTGCTTGGAGCGGGATTGAAACCTTCGGTGAGCAGTTCTTC.

This rearrangement joins TRBV2 to TRBJ2-1; D gene uncertain. Germline V gene sequence: CDR1 SNHLY, CDR2 FYNNEI. The CDR3 has 13 residues. V lost 2 bases and J lost 15, with 17 bases in between. The DNA of the CDR3 is TGTGCCAGCAGTGAAAGGAGCGCTGATGCAATGTTCTTC. Translating it yields CASSERSADAMFF.

The CDR3 DNA sequence: TGTGCCAGCGGGGGGGATGAAGCTTTCTTT. As protein: CASGGDEAFF. V usage is TRBV2 and J usage is TRBJ1-1; a possible D gene is TRBD1 (5 bases). V was clipped by 8 bases and J by 7 bases, with 8 bases between them. CDR1 is SNHLY, CDR2 FYNNEI, per germline. The CDR3 loop spans 10 amino acids.

The chain joins TRBV20-1 to TRBJ2-1; possibly TRBD2 for D (6 bases). There are 15 residues in the CDR3. Trimming removed 3 bases at V and 0 bases at J, with 12 bases between. The germline gives CDR1 DFQATT, CDR2 SNEGSKA (reference sequence). Here the CDR3 reads CSARSMGGSYNEQFF. In DNA, the CDR3 is TGCAGTGCTAGGTCAATGGGGGGCTCCTACAATGAGCAGTTCTTC.

The chain combines TRBV27 with TRBJ1-2, with no clear D. The CDR3 is 15 amino acids. The ends were cut back, 0 bases at V and 0 bases at J, with 8 bases in the middle. Germline lookup yields CDR1 MNHEY and CDR2 SMNVEV (reference sequence). The CDR3 DNA reads TGTGCCAGCAGTTTATCGGGTGATACTAACTATGGCTACACCTTC. Its translation is CASSLSGDTNYGYTF.